These 15 T cell receptor beta chains came from one sample sequenced in a study of naive and memory T cell subsets. A UMI-containing oligonucleotide was joined by 3' ligation to the TCR cDNA template. The SP2 primer and nested alpha and beta constant region primers amplified ligated cDNA in four rounds. TCRdb called the 5' RACE reads again in MiXCR, with one record for every CDR3 protein. The sample includes tens of thousands of distinct CDR3 sequences, approximately 15% seen only once; the top ten take about 2.4%. The receptors stem from a female donor in good health.

This clonotype was seen repeatedly, ten times or more. The chain links TRBV29-1 to TRBJ2-7; 9 bases line up with TRBD1. Germline V lookup: CDR1 SQVTM, CDR2 ANQGSEA. This CDR3 comprises 12 residues. Trimming at V came to 8 bases and at J to 2 bases, leaving 4 bases not matched to a gene. DNA of the CDR3: TGCAGCTACGGGACAGGGCCCTACGAGCAGTACTTC. This gives the protein CSYGTGPYEQYF.

This clonotype was seen at least ten times. The chain recombines TRBV5-6 with TRBJ1-2; unclear D gene. This CDR3 comprises 15 residues. In germline, CDR1 is SGHDT, CDR2 YYEEEE. The V end lost 2 bases, the J end lost 3 bases, and 14 bases lay between the germline ends. CDR3 region: CASSFTPVEDYGYTF. The CDR3 DNA is TGTGCCAGCAGCTTTACTCCGGTTGAGGACTATGGCTACACCTTC. Drawing the rest from reference TRBV5-6 and TRBJ1-2, the complete variable domain is DAGVTQSPTHLIKTRGQQVTLRCSPKSGHDTVSWYQQALGQGPQFIFQYYEEEERQRGNFPDRFSGHQFPNYSSELNVNALLLGDSALYLCASSFTPVEDYGYTFGSGTRLTVV.

V is TRBV7-9 and J is TRBJ2-7, with TRBD1 matching 7 bases. CDR3 size: 15 residues. With V trimmed by 5 bases and J by 4 bases, 11 bases remained unmatched. Germline CDR1 SEHNR, CDR2 FQNEAQ (reference sequence). The chain's CDR3 is CASSRLAGTEYEQYF. CDR3 bases: TGTGCCAGCAGCCGCCTAGCCGGGACAGAATACGAGCAGTACTTC.

The chain recombines TRBV5-1 with TRBJ2-1, with TRBD2 matching over 14 bases. This CDR3 comprises 17 residues. V gave up 4 bases and J gave up 4 bases; unmatched junction bases: 7. Germline V lookup: CDR1 SGHRS, CDR2 YFSETQ. CDR3 sequence (DNA): TGCGCCAGCAGCCCGGGGACTAGCGGGGGCCTTTACAATGAGCAGTTCTTC. Translating it yields CASSPGTSGGLYNEQFF.

In its sample, this clonotype was seen a few times. The J gene is TRBJ2-7, the V gene TRBV6-5; tentative D call: TRBD1 (6 bases). V lost 2 bases and J lost 1, with 6 bases in between. CDR3 length equals 13 residues. Germline CDR1 reads MNHEY; CDR2 reads SVGAGI. In DNA, the CDR3 is TGTGCCAGCAGTTACGACAGGTCCTACGAGCAGTACTTC. The encoded protein is CASSYDRSYEQYF.

The chain employs TRBV11-2 and TRBJ1-2; D unclear. Germline V gene data show CDR1 as SGHAT and CDR2 as FQNNGV. This CDR3 is built from 13 residues. The V end lost 1 base, the J end lost 4 bases, and 7 bases lay between the germline ends. The CDR3 here is CASSLVGGYGYTF. CDR3 nucleotides: TGTGCCAGCAGCTTAGTGGGCGGCTATGGCTACACCTTC. The whole variable domain, remainder taken from reference TRBV11-2 and TRBJ1-2, is EAGVAQSPRYKIIEKRQSVAFWCNPISGHATLYWYQQILGQGPKLLIQFQNNGVVDDSQLPKDRFSAERLKGVDSTLKIQPAKLEDSAVYLCASSLVGGYGYTFGSGTRLTVV.

This clonotype was recorded many times. The J gene is TRBJ2-1, the V gene TRBV6-5, with 12 bases matching TRBD2. Looked up from germline, CDR1 is MNHEY and CDR2 is SVGAGI. The CDR3 has 18 amino acids. The trim removed 2 bases at V and 4 bases at J, leaving 9 bases unmatched. The CDR3 coding sequence is TGTGCCAGCAGTTACCCCCCGACTAGCGGGGGCCTTTACAATGAGCAGTTCTTC. As protein: CASSYPPTSGGLYNEQFF.

This clonotype was seen only a few times. CDR3 residues: CASSLTAQNTEAFF. As DNA, the CDR3 is TGTGCCAGCAGCTTAACGGCGCAGAACACTGAAGCTTTCTTT. The J gene is TRBJ1-1, the V gene TRBV7-9; no clear D. Per germline, CDR1 SEHNR and CDR2 FQNEAQ (reference sequence). This CDR3 spans 14 amino acids. Trimming cost V 2 bases and J 1 base, with 8 bases left between them.

V and J are TRBV7-2 and TRBJ2-1, with D possibly matching TRBD1 (6 bases). V lost 5 bases and J 0 bases, leaving 11 bases between the germline ends. Germline values: CDR1 SGHTA, CDR2 FQGNSA. This CDR3 spans 15 amino acids. This chain's CDR3 is CASSAGQSSYNEQFF. CDR3 nucleotides: TGTGCCAGCAGCGCCGGACAGAGCTCCTACAATGAGCAGTTCTTC.

The sample holds a few counts of this clonotype. V and J are TRBV12-3 or TRBV12-4 and TRBJ1-5, with D tentatively TRBD1 (5 bases). V lost 5 bases and J 7 bases, leaving 9 bases between the germline ends. The CDR3 is made up of 12 amino acids. DNA of the CDR3: TGTGCCAGCAGTGTAAAGGGGCAGCCCCAGCATTTT. Protein sequence: CASSVKGQPQHF.

This clonotype was counted only a few times. This chain connects TRBV6-1 to TRBJ1-5; TRBD1 agrees at 8 bases. Germline V gene lookup returns CDR1 MNHNS and CDR2 SASEGT. V shed 6 bases, J shed 3 bases, and the junction held 7 bases outside the gene matches. The CDR3 sequence is 15 residues long. CDR3: CASSALTGDNQPQHF. The CDR3 region has the DNA TGTGCCAGCAGCGCTCTGACAGGGGACAATCAGCCCCAGCATTTT.

This clonotype was observed many times. The chain uses TRBV20-1 and TRBJ2-7, with TRBD2 matching 9 bases. The V gene end was trimmed by 1 base and the J gene end by 5 bases; junction bases not matched to a gene: 12. Germline CDR1 DFQATT, CDR2 SNEGSKA (reference sequence). The CDR3 has 16 residues. Here the CDR3 reads CSARGGLAGTRDEQYF. In DNA form, the CDR3 reads TGCAGTGCTAGAGGGGGGCTAGCGGGGACGAGAGACGAGCAGTACTTC.

This clonotype was seen only a few times. The rearrangement joins TRBV12-3 or TRBV12-4 to TRBJ2-7; D gene uncertain. The CDR3 is 15 amino acids. Trimming took 3 bases from V and 0 from J, leaving 12 bases between them. The CDR3 DNA reads as TGTGCCAGCAGTTTTGTTCCAGGTAACTCCTACGAGCAGTACTTC. This translates into CASSFVPGNSYEQYF.

This clonotype showed up just a few times. The chain combines TRBV5-1 with TRBJ2-3; D might be TRBD1 (5 bases). V was cut by 0 bases and J by 2 bases, with 10 bases left in between. The CDR3 runs to 15 residues. Germline assignment: CDR1 SGHRS and CDR2 YFSETQ. CDR3 nucleotides: TGCGCCAGCAGCTTGGTGGTAGGGGACACAGATACGCAGTATTTT. Translated, it gives CASSLVVGDTDTQYF.

The CDR3 DNA sequence: TGTGCCAGCTCACCACCGCAGATACCTAGCACAGATACGCAGTATTTT. Its protein product is CASSPPQIPSTDTQYF. V usage is TRBV18 and J usage is TRBJ2-3; D not resolved. CDR3 length equals 16 residues. V lost 0 bases and J lost 0, with 10 bases in between. Per the germline V gene, CDR1 is KGHSH and CDR2 is LQKENI.